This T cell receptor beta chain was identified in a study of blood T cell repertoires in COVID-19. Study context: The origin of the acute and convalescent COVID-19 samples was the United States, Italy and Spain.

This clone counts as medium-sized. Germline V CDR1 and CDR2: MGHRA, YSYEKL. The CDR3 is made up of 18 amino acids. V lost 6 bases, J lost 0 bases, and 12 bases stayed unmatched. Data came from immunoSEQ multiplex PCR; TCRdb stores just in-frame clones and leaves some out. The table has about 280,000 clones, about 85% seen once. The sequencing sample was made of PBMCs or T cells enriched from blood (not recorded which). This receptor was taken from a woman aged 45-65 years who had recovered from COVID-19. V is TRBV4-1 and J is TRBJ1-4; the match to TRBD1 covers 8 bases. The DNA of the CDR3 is TGCGCCAGCAGGCGCTGGACAGGGAGGGGAGCAACTAATGAAAAACTGTTTTTT. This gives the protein CASRRWTGRGATNEKLFF.